This T cell receptor beta chain originates from a study of shared clonotypes between healthy human individuals. Germline-derived CDR1 and CDR2 are SGHTA and FQGNSA. The CDR3 is 14 amino acids. Trimming cost V 1 base and J 4 bases; bases outside gene matches: 2. In the case of this clone: Its antigen is unidentified. Other DNA sequences in the sample encode the same CDR3.

Produced via immunoSEQ multiplex PCR; TCRdb's table is partial and in-frame only. The repertoire holds 2 million to 2.5 million clones, with about nine tenths as singletons. Study-level results: Specimens sampled were limited to blood, with tissue repertoires likely differing.

The clonotype was recovered from a man in his late teens or twenties in good health. Some clones in this sample may be carry-over from other donors' samples. V gene TRBV7-2 combines with J gene TRBJ2-3; 7 bases are a match to TRBD2. Sequencing used naive CD4+ T cells from PBMCs. Specified subset: CD45RA+ positively selected. The CDR3 sequence: CASSLGLAADTQYF. The CDR3 region has the DNA TGTGCCAGCAGCTTAGGGCTAGCGGCAGATACGCAGTATTTT.